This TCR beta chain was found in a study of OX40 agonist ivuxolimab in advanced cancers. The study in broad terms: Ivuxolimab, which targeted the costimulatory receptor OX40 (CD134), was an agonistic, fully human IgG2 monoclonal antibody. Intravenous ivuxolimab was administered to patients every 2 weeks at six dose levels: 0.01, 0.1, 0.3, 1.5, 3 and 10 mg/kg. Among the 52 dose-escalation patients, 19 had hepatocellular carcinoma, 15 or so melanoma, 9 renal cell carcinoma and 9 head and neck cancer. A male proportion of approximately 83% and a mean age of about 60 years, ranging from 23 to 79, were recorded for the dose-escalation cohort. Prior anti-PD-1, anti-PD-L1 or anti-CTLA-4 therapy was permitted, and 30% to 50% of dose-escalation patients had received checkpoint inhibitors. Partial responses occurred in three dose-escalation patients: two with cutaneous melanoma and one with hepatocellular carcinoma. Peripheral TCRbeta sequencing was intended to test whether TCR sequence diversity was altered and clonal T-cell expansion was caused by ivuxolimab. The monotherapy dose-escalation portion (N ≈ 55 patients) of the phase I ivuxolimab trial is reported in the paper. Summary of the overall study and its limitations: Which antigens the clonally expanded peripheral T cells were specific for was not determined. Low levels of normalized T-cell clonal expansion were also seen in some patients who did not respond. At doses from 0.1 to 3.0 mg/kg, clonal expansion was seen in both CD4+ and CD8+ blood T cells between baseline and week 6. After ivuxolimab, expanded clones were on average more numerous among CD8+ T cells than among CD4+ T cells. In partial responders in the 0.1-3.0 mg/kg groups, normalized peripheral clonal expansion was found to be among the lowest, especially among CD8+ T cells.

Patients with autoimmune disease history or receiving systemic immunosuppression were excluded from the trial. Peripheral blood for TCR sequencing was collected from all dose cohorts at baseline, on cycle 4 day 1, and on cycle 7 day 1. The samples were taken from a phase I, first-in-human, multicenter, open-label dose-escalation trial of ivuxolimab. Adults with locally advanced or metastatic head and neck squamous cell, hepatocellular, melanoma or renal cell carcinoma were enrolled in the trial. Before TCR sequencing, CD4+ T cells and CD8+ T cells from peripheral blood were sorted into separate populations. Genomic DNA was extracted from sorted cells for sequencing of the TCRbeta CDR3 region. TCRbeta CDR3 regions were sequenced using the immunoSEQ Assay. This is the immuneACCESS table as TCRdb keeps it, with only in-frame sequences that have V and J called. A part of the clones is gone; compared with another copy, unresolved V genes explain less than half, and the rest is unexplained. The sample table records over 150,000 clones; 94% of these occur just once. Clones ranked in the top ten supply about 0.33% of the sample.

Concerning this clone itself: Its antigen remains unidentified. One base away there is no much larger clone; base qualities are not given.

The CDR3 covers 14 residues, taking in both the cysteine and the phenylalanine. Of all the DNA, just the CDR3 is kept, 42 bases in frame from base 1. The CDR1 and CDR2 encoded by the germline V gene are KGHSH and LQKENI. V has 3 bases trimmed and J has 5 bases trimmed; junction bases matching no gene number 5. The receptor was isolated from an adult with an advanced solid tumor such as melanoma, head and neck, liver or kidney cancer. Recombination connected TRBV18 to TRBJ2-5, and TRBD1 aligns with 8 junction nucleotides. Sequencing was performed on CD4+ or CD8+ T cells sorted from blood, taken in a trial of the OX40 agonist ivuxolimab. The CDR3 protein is CASSPPTGVETQYF. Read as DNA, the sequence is TGTGCCAGCTCACCCCCGACAGGGGTCGAGACCCAGTACTTC.